This T cell receptor (beta chain) appears in the sequencing data of a study of cytomegalovirus exposure and HLA in healthy donors. With 60 Vbeta and 13 Jbeta primers, the PCR was carried out. The assay was immunoSEQ multiplex PCR, and TCRdb's table has in-frame clones only and misses some. This table has around 67,000 clones, 70% to 75% appearing once. Germline CDR1 and CDR2: MDHEN and SYDVKM. Deletions cut 3 bases from V and 0 bases from J, with 6 bases between. The CDR3 has 15 amino acids. The sequence came from a woman aged 30 to 39 in good health and CMV-seropositive. Specimen: PBMCs. The chain joins TRBV28 to TRBJ2-6; D gene ambiguous. The CDR3 loop is CASSLFSSGANVLTF. The CDR3 DNA reads TGTGCCAGCAGTTTGTTTAGCTCTGGGGCCAACGTCCTGACTTTC.